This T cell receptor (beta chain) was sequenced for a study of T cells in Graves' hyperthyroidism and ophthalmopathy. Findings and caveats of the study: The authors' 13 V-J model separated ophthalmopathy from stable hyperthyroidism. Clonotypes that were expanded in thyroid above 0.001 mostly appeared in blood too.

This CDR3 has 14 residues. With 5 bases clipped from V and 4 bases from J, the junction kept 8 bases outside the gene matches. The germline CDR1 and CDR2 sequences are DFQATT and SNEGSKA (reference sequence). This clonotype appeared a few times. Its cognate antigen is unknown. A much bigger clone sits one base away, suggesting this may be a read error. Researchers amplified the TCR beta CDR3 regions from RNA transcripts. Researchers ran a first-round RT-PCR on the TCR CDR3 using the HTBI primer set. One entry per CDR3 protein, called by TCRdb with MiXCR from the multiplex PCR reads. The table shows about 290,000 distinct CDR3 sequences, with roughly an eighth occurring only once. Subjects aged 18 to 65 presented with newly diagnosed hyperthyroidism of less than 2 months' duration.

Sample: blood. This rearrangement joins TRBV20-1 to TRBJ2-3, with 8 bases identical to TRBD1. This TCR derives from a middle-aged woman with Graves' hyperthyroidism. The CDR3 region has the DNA TGCAGTGCTTCCCAGACAGGGGTTGCAGATACGCAGTATTTT. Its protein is CSASQTGVADTQYF.